Listed here are 30 T cell receptor beta chains from one sample, sequenced in a study of early T cells in non-severe SARS-CoV-2 infection. TCRdb reprocessed the 5' RACE reads with MiXCR, giving one entry per CDR3 protein. Of around 49,000 distinct CDR3 sequences listed, approximately 10% were seen once; the top ten hold about a fifth. The sequencing sample was made of whole blood. The source is an adult who was a healthcare worker with PCR-confirmed SARS-CoV-2 infection or an uninfected control (not recorded which).

This clonotype was counted a few times. This chain joins TRBV28 and TRBJ2-7, with a tentative D call TRBD1 (6 bases). V was trimmed by 2 bases and J by 3 bases, leaving 14 bases between them. In germline, CDR1 is MDHEN, CDR2 SYDVKM. CDR3 length: 15 residues. DNA for the CDR3: TGTGCCAGCAGTTTAGTCGGGACACTTGGCTACGAGCAGTACTTC. Residues: CASSLVGTLGYEQYF.

In this sample, this clonotype turned up a few times. CDR3 sequence (DNA): TGTGCCAGCAGCTTACAGGGATACACTGAAGCTTTCTTT. Its translation: CASSLQGYTEAFF. The chain has TRBV5-5 and TRBJ1-1; TRBD1 is a possible D gene (6 bases). V was clipped by 2 bases and J by 3 bases, with 8 bases between them. CDR3 length: 13 residues. Germline V gives CDR1 SGHKS, CDR2 YYEKEE (reference sequence).

The V and J genes are TRBV6-5 and TRBJ2-7; TRBD2 matches 11 bases. The CDR3 covers 15 residues. Looked up from germline, CDR1 is MNHEY and CDR2 is SVGAGI. Losses at the gene ends were 0 bases for V and 2 bases for J; bases not matched to a gene: 0. CDR3 residues: CASSYSTSGTYEQYF. In nucleotides, the CDR3 is TGTGCCAGCAGTTACTCGACTAGCGGGACCTACGAGCAGTACTTC.

Only a few counts were recorded for this clonotype. The chain carries TRBV29-1 and TRBJ1-2; D gene uncertain. Trimming removed 4 bases at V and 1 base at J, with 7 bases between. This CDR3 has 12 residues. The germline V gene has CDR1 SQVTM and CDR2 ANQGSEA. The CDR3 DNA reads as TGCAGCGTTGGTCCAGTTAACTATGGCTACACCTTC. Its protein product is CSVGPVNYGYTF.

This clonotype was observed many times. The chain is built from TRBV6-2 or TRBV6-3 and TRBJ2-2; 11 positions match TRBD2. V lost 4 bases to trimming and J lost 4 bases; unmatched junction nucleotides: 2. This CDR3 has 15 residues. Germline V lookup: CDR1 MNHEY, CDR2 SVGEGT. DNA for the CDR3: TGTGCCAGCAGTTGGACTAGCGGGTTCACCGGGGAGCTGTTTTTT. It codes for CASSWTSGFTGELFF.

This clonotype was seen repeatedly, ten times or more. V is TRBV20-1 and J is TRBJ2-7; perhaps D is TRBD1 or TRBD2 (8 bases each). The CDR3 spans 20 residues. Germline loops: CDR1 DFQATT, CDR2 SNEGSKA (reference sequence). Deletions cut 1 base from V and 3 bases from J, with 31 bases between. CDR3 bases: TGCAGTGCTAGAGTGGCAGGGGGCCTACCAGCGGGAGTAACTCGCTACGAGCAGTACTTC. Its translation is CSARVAGGLPAGVTRYEQYF.

This chain joins TRBV7-9 and TRBJ1-1; D is ambiguous. The length of the CDR3 is 14 residues. The V end lost 1 base, the J end lost 2 bases, and 8 bases lay between the germline ends. In germline, CDR1 is SEHNR, CDR2 FQNEAQ (reference sequence). CDR3 DNA sequence: TGTGCCAGCAGCTTAGTCTCGGTTAACACTGAAGCTTTCTTT. It specifies CASSLVSVNTEAFF. Supplemented by reference TRBV7-9 and TRBJ1-1, the full variable domain reads DTGVSQNPRHKITKRGQNVTFRCDPISEHNRLYWYRQTLGQGPEFLTYFQNEAQLEKSRLLSDRFSAERPKGSFSTLEIQRTEQGDSAMYLCASSLVSVNTEAFFGQGTRLTVV.

This clonotype was counted a few times. This rearrangement joins TRBV28 to TRBJ2-4, with 7 bases fitting TRBD1. Per the germline V gene, CDR1 is MDHEN and CDR2 is SYDVKM. CDR3 length equals 14 residues. V was pared by 5 bases and J by 3 bases, with 4 bases of the junction left unmatched. The CDR3 here is CASSLGGSKNIQYF. As DNA, the CDR3 is TGTGCCAGCAGTCTAGGGGGCAGCAAAAACATTCAGTACTTC.

This clonotype has just a few counts. The chain employs TRBV11-2 and TRBJ1-1; D is uncertain. CDR3 length: 14 amino acids. V was clipped by 1 base and J by 3 bases, with 9 bases between them. Germline V gene data show CDR1 as SGHAT and CDR2 as FQNNGV. CDR3 nucleotides: TGTGCCAGCAGCTTAGGATTGTCGTACACTGAAGCTTTCTTT. It translates to CASSLGLSYTEAFF.

This clonotype was observed a few times. V usage is TRBV4-1 and J usage is TRBJ2-7; D not resolved. The germline V gene has CDR1 MGHRA and CDR2 YSYEKL. The V and J ends lost 4 bases and 6 bases respectively, with 10 bases between them. The CDR3 is 12 amino acids. DNA for the CDR3: TGCGCCAGCAGCCCTCACGGATCCGAGCAGTACTTC. Translation gives CASSPHGSEQYF.

This clonotype showed up many times. The rearrangement links TRBV6-4 to TRBJ2-3, with D hard to call. The CDR3 loop spans 14 amino acids. CDR1 is MRHNA, CDR2 SNTAGT, per germline. The V end lost 2 bases, the J end lost 1 base, and 7 bases lay between the germline ends. The CDR3 DNA sequence: TGTGCCAGCAGTGACCTGGCAGGCACAGATACGCAGTATTTT. Its translation is CASSDLAGTDTQYF.

The sample holds one count of this clonotype. V is TRBV24-1 and J is TRBJ2-2; 8 nucleotides align to TRBD1. After removal of 3 bases from V and 5 bases from J, the junction contained 10 bases not matched to a gene. The CDR3 spans 17 residues. The V gene's germline CDR1 is KGHDR and CDR2 SFDVKD. The CDR3 is CATSDPRTGRHTGELFF. For the CDR3, the DNA is TGTGCCACCAGTGATCCCAGGACAGGGAGACATACCGGGGAGCTGTTTTTT.

The chain recombines TRBV27 with TRBJ2-2; 7 nucleotides match TRBD1. Germline CDR1 MNHEY, CDR2 SMNVEV (reference sequence). The ends lost 5 bases at V and 7 bases at J; junction bases unmatched: 10. The CDR3 is made up of 15 amino acids. CDR3 DNA sequence: TGTGCCAGCAGTCGCCGACAGGGTCGAAGCGGGGAGCTGTTTTTT. Translated: CASSRRQGRSGELFF.

This clonotype came up many times. The CDR3 here is CSVVEAGPLYEQYF. The CDR3 DNA reads as TGCAGCGTTGTGGAAGCGGGTCCGCTCTACGAGCAGTACTTC. The rearrangement joins TRBV29-1 to TRBJ2-7; tentative D call: TRBD2 (6 bases). Trimming took off 4 bases at V and 3 bases at J, with 16 bases between the two ends. CDR1 SQVTM and CDR2 ANQGSEA come from the germline V gene. The CDR3 spans 14 residues.

This clonotype was counted ten times or more. The chain joins TRBV6-2 or TRBV6-3 to TRBJ2-2, with D unclear. Trimming cost V 5 bases and J 7 bases, with 8 bases left between them. From germline, CDR1 is MNHEY and CDR2 SVGEGT. This CDR3 has 12 amino acids. The CDR3 spells CASSPLGGELFF. The CDR3 bases are TGTGCCAGCAGTCCTTTGGGCGGGGAGCTGTTTTTT.

This clonotype has a count of ten or more. The rearrangement joins TRBV30 to TRBJ2-1; no clear D. CDR3 length: 12 residues. V was trimmed by 1 base and J by 7 bases, leaving 8 bases between them. Germline V gives CDR1 GTSNPN, CDR2 SVGIG (reference sequence). This chain's CDR3 is CAWSGLFNEQFF. The DNA for the CDR3 is TGTGCCTGGAGTGGCCTCTTTAATGAGCAGTTCTTC.

In this sample, this clonotype turned up many times. The chain combines TRBV7-2 with TRBJ2-7, with 7 nucleotides matching TRBD1. CDR1 is SGHTA, CDR2 FQGNSA, per germline. V lost 7 bases to trimming and J lost 2 bases; unmatched junction nucleotides: 8. This CDR3 has 14 amino acids. CDR3 sequence (DNA): TGTGCCAGCACCGAGAGGGACAGAGCCTACGAGCAGTACTTC. Amino acid sequence: CASTERDRAYEQYF.

This clonotype has just a few counts. CDR3 residues: CASSQRPLSSYNEQFF. DNA of the CDR3: TGTGCCAGCAGCCAGAGGCCACTTAGCTCCTACAATGAGCAGTTCTTC. The genes are TRBV6-2 or TRBV6-3 and TRBJ2-1, with D hard to call. Deletions cut 6 bases from V and 0 bases from J, with 15 bases between. The germline CDR1 and CDR2 sequences are MNHEY and SVGEGT. The CDR3 has 16 residues.

This clonotype was seen repeatedly, ten times or more. The gene calls are TRBV27 and TRBJ2-7; TRBD2 might be the D (6 bases). There are 11 residues in the CDR3. Germline V CDR1 and CDR2: MNHEY, SMNVEV (reference sequence). V lost 8 bases, J lost 7 bases, and 12 bases lay in between. CDR3 sequence reads: CASGGVREQYF. For the CDR3, the DNA is TGTGCCAGCGGAGGGGTGCGGGAGCAGTACTTC.

The gene calls are TRBV7-9 and TRBJ2-1; 10 nucleotides align to TRBD2. CDR3 size: 18 residues. The junction had 10 bases not matched to a gene; V was cut back by 5 bases and J by 0 bases. Germline V gives CDR1 SEHNR, CDR2 FQNEAQ (reference sequence). CDR3 bases: TGTGCCAGCAGCCCGACTAAGCGGGAGGGGAGCTCCTACAATGAGCAGTTCTTC. It yields the protein CASSPTKREGSSYNEQFF.

This clonotype came up a few times. The chain is built from TRBV12-5 and TRBJ2-3; TRBD1 aligns across 9 bases. After removal of 3 bases from V and 3 bases from J, the junction contained 7 bases not matched to a gene. The CDR3 contains 16 residues. Germline V gives CDR1 LGHNT, CDR2 FRNRAP. The CDR3 is CASGLIVDRGTDTQYF. Written as DNA, the CDR3 is TGTGCTAGTGGTTTAATTGTGGACAGGGGAACAGATACGCAGTATTTT.

This clonotype was counted many times. The V and J genes are TRBV7-9 and TRBJ2-1, with TRBD2 matching 7 bases. The J segment lost 4 bases and the V segment lost 5 bases, leaving 11 bases of the junction unmatched. Germline values: CDR1 SEHNR, CDR2 FQNEAQ (reference sequence). This CDR3 has 16 residues. In DNA, the CDR3 is TGTGCCAGCAGCCTGGGGGTCTCTAGCGGATACAATGAGCAGTTCTTC. It encodes CASSLGVSSGYNEQFF.

This clonotype was found many times. The chain couples TRBV19 to TRBJ2-4, with D possibly matching TRBD2 (5 bases). The CDR3 runs 14 residues. V lost 3 bases and J 1 base, leaving 7 bases between the germline ends. The germline gives CDR1 LNHDA, CDR2 SQIVND (reference sequence). The CDR3 nucleotides read TGTGCCAGTAGTATTTCGGGGGCCAAAAACATTCAGTACTTC. The encoded protein is CASSISGAKNIQYF.

This clonotype was detected a few times. V gene TRBV6-2 or TRBV6-3 combines with J gene TRBJ1-2; tentative D call: TRBD1 (5 bases). Between the trimmed V and J ends, which lost 2 bases and 3 bases, there was a span of 13 bases. The CDR3 loop spans 15 amino acids. CDR1 is MNHEY and CDR2 is SVGEGT in the germline V gene. This chain's CDR3 is CASSYGAPAHYGYTF. In nucleotides, the CDR3 is TGTGCCAGCAGTTACGGGGCACCCGCCCACTATGGCTACACCTTC.

This clonotype was recorded many times. The chain recombines TRBV4-1 with TRBJ1-3; D is undetermined. The V gene's germline CDR1 is MGHRA and CDR2 YSYEKL. This CDR3 comprises 13 residues. The V end lost 1 base, the J end lost 3 bases, and 4 bases lay between the germline ends. CDR3 nucleotides: TGCGCCAGCAGCCAAGTTGGTGGAAACACCATATATTTT. As protein: CASSQVGGNTIYF.

There are many counts of this clonotype. The CDR3: CASSPPKGNTEAFF. In DNA, the CDR3 is TGTGCCAGCTCACCACCGAAGGGGAACACTGAAGCTTTCTTT. The chain carries TRBV18 and TRBJ1-1; D is undetermined. CDR1 KGHSH and CDR2 LQKENI come from the germline V gene. The CDR3 is 14 residues long. V gave up 0 bases and J gave up 1 base, with 6 bases separating them. The complete variable domain, with remaining parts taken from reference TRBV18 and TRBJ1-1, reads NAGVMQNPRHLVRRRGQEARLRCSPMKGHSHVYWYRQLPEEGLKFMVYLQKENIIDESGMPKERFSAEFPKEGPSILRIQQVVRGDSAAYFCASSPPKGNTEAFFGQGTRLTVV.

This clonotype appeared many times. The chain carries TRBV5-4 and TRBJ1-1, with TRBD1 identical over 8 bases. V lost 4 bases, J lost 2 bases, and 4 bases stayed unmatched. In germline, CDR1 is SGHNT, CDR2 YYREEE (reference sequence). CDR3 length: 14 amino acids. CDR3 DNA: TGTGCCAGCAGCCGGGACAGGTTTAACACTGAAGCTTTCTTT. This gives the protein CASSRDRFNTEAFF.

This clonotype came up many times. The chain is built from TRBV12-3 or TRBV12-4 and TRBJ2-1; a possible D gene is TRBD2 (5 bases). The CDR3 consists of 15 residues. Trimming removed 3 bases from V and 2 bases from J, with 11 bases in between. The CDR3 nucleotides are TGTGCCAGCAGTTTCTCCACCGGGGCCTACAATGAGCAGTTCTTC. Translated: CASSFSTGAYNEQFF.

This clonotype was seen a handful of times. The J gene is TRBJ2-7, the V gene TRBV6-2 or TRBV6-3, with TRBD1 identical over 8 bases. The CDR3 length is 16 residues. With 7 bases clipped from V and 3 bases from J, the junction kept 14 bases outside the gene matches. The germline gives CDR1 MNHEY, CDR2 SVGEGT. The chain's CDR3 is CASTTPGTGTFYEQYF. The DNA of the CDR3 is TGTGCCAGCACCACCCCGGGGACAGGAACTTTCTACGAGCAGTACTTC.

This clonotype was observed at least ten times. Here the CDR3 DNA reads TGTGCCAGCAGCTTAGATTCCACAGTTTATGGCTACACCTTC. As protein: CASSLDSTVYGYTF. The chain carries TRBV7-8 and TRBJ1-2; D ambiguous. There are 14 residues in the CDR3. Per the germline V gene, CDR1 is SGHVS and CDR2 is FQNEAQ. The germline V and J ends were trimmed by 1 base and 5 bases, with 11 bases remaining between them.